These 26 T cell receptor beta chains were all obtained from the same sample, sequenced in a study of T and B cells in COVID-19 patients. Blood genomic DNA input for TRB amplification was roughly 230-550 ng. TRB rearrangements were amplified by multiplex PCR with BIOMED2 TRB-A/B primers. TCRdb re-analysed the multiplex PCR reads in MiXCR, keeping a single row per CDR3 protein. The data hold 7,000 to 8,500 distinct CDR3 sequences, with 25% observed a single time. The sequenced sample consisted of blood. The receptors stem from a human donor who had recovered from COVID-19.

The J gene is TRBJ2-5, the V gene TRBV11-1, with D possibly being TRBD2 (5 bases). V was trimmed by 3 bases and J by 1 base, leaving 9 bases between them. The CDR3 length is 14 residues. Germline values: CDR1 SGHAT, CDR2 FQDESV (reference sequence). CDR3 coding DNA: TGTGCCAGCAGCTTGTCAGAGGGCCAAGAGACCCAGTACTTC. This gives the protein CASSLSEGQETQYF.

By share of the sample, this clonotype is medium-sized. The CDR3 loop is CASSLGTGSYEQYF. In nucleotides, the CDR3 is TGTGCCAGCAGTTTAGGGACAGGCTCCTACGAGCAGTACTTC. The chain combines TRBV27 with TRBJ2-7; 8 positions match TRBD1. With 2 bases clipped from V and 0 bases from J, the junction kept 0 bases outside the gene matches. The CDR3 spans 14 residues. Germline V lookup: CDR1 MNHEY, CDR2 SMNVEV (reference sequence).

This clonotype was detected only a few times. This chain connects TRBV18 to TRBJ1-1; possibly TRBD1 for D (5 bases). V was trimmed by 0 bases and J by 5 bases, leaving 13 bases between them. Per the germline V gene, CDR1 is KGHSH and CDR2 is LQKENI. CDR3 length: 15 amino acids. The CDR3 DNA follows: TGTGCCAGCTCACCACCCGGGGCGAGTGGGACTGAAGCTTTCTTT. Translating gives CASSPPGASGTEAFF.

The chain links TRBV7-9 to TRBJ1-4; D call uncertain. Germline CDR1 SEHNR, CDR2 FQNEAQ (reference sequence). Trimming removed 0 bases from V and 0 bases from J, with 8 bases in between. This CDR3 has 16 residues. As DNA, the CDR3 is TGTGCCAGCAGCTTAGCCGACATGGCAACTAATGAAAAACTGTTTTTT. It encodes CASSLADMATNEKLFF.

The rearrangement uses TRBV11-1 and TRBJ2-1; 14 nucleotides line up with TRBD2. The ends lost 3 bases at V and 3 bases at J; junction bases unmatched: 1. The CDR3 sequence is 16 residues long. Germline V lookup: CDR1 SGHAT, CDR2 FQDESV (reference sequence). This CDR3 is CASSFGTSGGYNEQFF. The CDR3 nucleotides are TGTGCCAGCAGCTTCGGGACTAGCGGGGGCTACAATGAGCAGTTCTTC.

Here the CDR3 DNA reads TGCGCCAGCAGTCACATGCGGTCTAGCGGGGGAAACGTCAATGAGCAGTTCTTC. Translating gives CASSHMRSSGGNVNEQFF. V is TRBV4-1 and J is TRBJ2-1, with TRBD2 matching over 10 bases. V was clipped by 6 bases and J by 6 bases; unmatched bases: 17. The CDR3 totals 18 residues. Germline-derived CDR1 and CDR2 are MGHRA and YSYEKL.

CDR3: CASSSWTSGGGLSDTQYF. DNA of the CDR3: TGTGCCAGCAGTTCATGGACTAGCGGGGGTGGTTTGTCAGATACGCAGTATTTT. The rearrangement uses TRBV12-3 or TRBV12-4 and TRBJ2-3, with 13 bases identical to TRBD2. The junction had 11 bases not matched to a gene; V was cut back by 4 bases and J by 4 bases. The CDR3 extends over 18 amino acids.

This clonotype qualifies as medium-sized. This chain connects TRBV10-3 to TRBJ2-3; D uncertain. The germline V and J ends were trimmed by 3 bases and 6 bases, with 10 bases remaining between them. This CDR3 has 13 amino acids. The germline CDR1 and CDR2 sequences are ENHRY and SYGVKD. The CDR3 DNA follows: TGTGCCATCAGTGAATTCCCCGAGGATACGCAGTATTTT. As protein: CAISEFPEDTQYF.

The chain joins TRBV7-2 to TRBJ2-3; 7 positions agree with TRBD2. Trimming cost V 2 bases and J 0 bases; bases outside gene matches: 8. Germline loops: CDR1 SGHTA, CDR2 FQGNSA. CDR3 length equals 17 residues. The CDR3 sequence is CASSLRSSGLSTDTQYF. The CDR3 bases are TGTGCCAGCAGCTTAAGGTCTAGCGGACTTAGCACAGATACGCAGTATTTT. The full variable domain, rest sourced from reference TRBV7-2 and TRBJ2-3, is GAGVSQSPSNKVTEKGKDVELRCDPISGHTALYWYRQSLGQGLEFLIYFQGNSAPDKSGLPSDRFSAERTGGSVSTLTIQRTQQEDSAVYLCASSLRSSGLSTDTQYFGPGTRLTVL.

J is TRBJ2-5 and V is TRBV7-2, with no clear D. Germline CDR1 and CDR2: SGHTA and FQGNSA. The CDR3 has 15 amino acids. Trimming removed 5 bases from V and 5 bases from J, with 18 bases in between. CDR3 region: CASSEGPPKRETQYF. CDR3 in DNA: TGTGCCAGCAGCGAAGGGCCCCCAAAGAGGGAGACCCAGTACTTC.

By sample share, this clonotype is medium-sized. The chain carries TRBV15 and TRBJ1-4; 7 bases line up with TRBD1. The V segment lost 1 base and the J segment 8 bases; nucleotides outside the gene matches: 10. Germline CDR1 is LNHNV and CDR2 is YYDKDF (reference sequence). The CDR3 contains 16 residues. The CDR3 is CATSRVLAGGAEKLFF. The CDR3 coding sequence is TGTGCCACCAGCAGAGTTTTGGCAGGGGGGGCCGAAAAACTGTTTTTT.

By share, this clonotype counts as large. The V gene is TRBV6-1, the J gene TRBJ2-7, with a possible D match to TRBD1 (5 bases). CDR3 length equals 14 residues. The V and J ends lost 4 bases and 1 base respectively, with 11 bases between them. Germline CDR1 and CDR2: MNHNS and SASEGT. CDR3 amino acids: CASSAGSPSYEQYF. The CDR3 DNA follows: TGTGCCAGCAGTGCAGGGTCCCCATCCTACGAGCAGTACTTC.

This clonotype was found many times. V and J are TRBV6-4 and TRBJ2-2; the D is unclear. This CDR3 is built from 14 residues. Germline V CDR1 and CDR2: MRHNA, SNTAGT. V dropped 6 bases and J dropped 4 bases, with 12 bases sitting between them. CDR3 sequence (DNA): TGTGCCAGCAGCTCGGAAGTAGGCACCGGGGAGCTGTTTTTT. Translating gives CASSSEVGTGELFF.

This clonotype was counted between two and nine times. The chain recombines TRBV20-1 with TRBJ2-2; the D gene is possibly TRBD2 (5 bases). CDR1 and CDR2 (germline): DFQATT, SNEGSKA (reference sequence). The V end lost 6 bases, the J end lost 6 bases, and 20 bases lay between the germline ends. The CDR3 length is 15 residues. The CDR3 spells CSAGVSGRRAGELFF. The DNA of the CDR3 is TGCAGTGCCGGAGTATCGGGAAGAAGGGCCGGGGAGCTGTTTTTT.

This clonotype is judged medium-sized (0.01 to 0.1%). This chain uses TRBV7-6 with TRBJ2-3; no reliable D call. CDR1 SGHVS and CDR2 FNYEAQ come from the germline V gene. The CDR3 contains 15 residues. Trimming cost V 0 bases and J 2 bases, with 9 bases left between them. CDR3 nucleotides: TGTGCCAGCAGCTTAGCTATGGCAACCACAGATACGCAGTATTTT. This sequence encodes CASSLAMATTDTQYF. The full variable domain, in which reference TRBV7-6 and TRBJ2-3 provide the parts outside the CDR3, is GAGVSQSPRYKVTKRGQDVALRCDPISGHVSLYWYRQALGQGPEFLTYFNYEAQQDKSGLPNDRFSAERPEGSISTLTIQRTEQRDSAMYRCASSLAMATTDTQYFGPGTRLTVL.

In its sample, this clonotype was seen once. The chain uses TRBV29-1 and TRBJ2-5, with TRBD2 identical over 15 bases. This CDR3 contains 16 residues. J lost 2 bases, V lost 4 bases, and 5 bases had no gene match. Germline CDR1 is SQVTM and CDR2 is ANQGSEA. CDR3 residues: CSVGTSGGAEQETQYF. For the CDR3, the DNA is TGCAGCGTTGGGACTAGCGGGGGGGCCGAGCAAGAGACCCAGTACTTC.

By its share, this clonotype is medium-sized. The J gene is TRBJ1-1, the V gene TRBV29-1, with D maybe TRBD1 (6 bases). This CDR3 is built from 14 residues. Trimming shortened V by 6 bases and J by 4 bases, and 18 bases separated the two germline ends. Germline loops: CDR1 SQVTM, CDR2 ANQGSEA. CDR3 in DNA: TGCAGCGTGACACAGGGAGGGGCGGGCACTGAAGCTTTCTTT. Translation gives CSVTQGGAGTEAFF.

This clonotype is categorized as medium-sized. CDR3 region: CASSYEGYQETQYF. The CDR3 DNA is TGTGCCAGCAGTTACGAGGGGTACCAAGAGACCCAGTACTTC. V and J are TRBV6-5 and TRBJ2-5; the D gene could be TRBD1 or TRBD2 (5 bases each). The length of the CDR3 is 14 residues. Trimming left V 2 bases short and J 0 bases short, with 7 bases between. CDR1 is MNHEY, CDR2 SVGAGI, per germline.

As for this clonotype: Being one base from a much bigger clone, this may be a read error. This sequence joins TRBV19 and TRBJ1-2; D is unresolved. The CDR3 is 15 residues long. Germline-derived CDR1 and CDR2 are LNHDA and SQIVND (reference sequence). The V end lost 3 bases, the J end lost 3 bases, and 14 bases lay between the germline ends. CDR3 region: CASSIATGSDYGYTF. The CDR3 coding sequence is TGTGCCAGTAGTATCGCAACCGGGTCGGACTATGGCTACACCTTC.

A remark on this clonotype: A clone one base away is much larger, so this may be a read error. The chain combines TRBV28 with TRBJ2-1; 7 bases match TRBD2. V gave up 5 bases and J gave up 10 bases; unmatched junction bases: 5. The germline V gene has CDR1 MDHEN and CDR2 SYDVKM. The CDR3 length is 12 residues. CDR3 sequence (DNA): TGTGCCAGCAGTCCCGGGGGGTACGAGCAGTTCTTC. Its translation is CASSPGGYEQFF. Full variable domain (missing parts from reference TRBV28 and TRBJ2-1): DVKVTQSSRYLVKRTGEKVFLECVQDMDHENMFWYRQDPGLGLRLIYFSYDVKMKEKGDIPEGYSVSREKKERFSLILESASTNQTSMYLCASSPGGYEQFFGPGTRLTVL.

In its sample, this clonotype is medium-sized. This chain uses TRBV19 with TRBJ2-1; D is perhaps TRBD1 (5 bases). The CDR3 sequence is 12 residues long. Looked up from germline, CDR1 is LNHDA and CDR2 is SQIVND (reference sequence). V shed 11 bases and J shed 6 bases, with 14 bases lying between them. The CDR3 sequence: CASRPQGNEQFF. CDR3 DNA: TGTGCCTCCCGCCCCCAGGGCAATGAGCAGTTCTTC.

This clonotype counts as medium-sized (0.01 to 0.1%). The genes are TRBV24-1 and TRBJ2-2; no clear D gene. The germline V gene encodes CDR1 KGHDR and CDR2 SFDVKD. The CDR3 has 14 amino acids. The V end lost 0 bases, the J end lost 6 bases, and 7 bases lay between the germline ends. The CDR3 DNA follows: TGTGCCACCAGTGATTTGGGGTACCCCGGGGAGCTGTTTTTT. It translates to CATSDLGYPGELFF.

By sample fraction, this clonotype is medium-sized. This chain connects TRBV15 to TRBJ2-7, with 11 bases identical to TRBD1. CDR1 and CDR2 from the germline V gene are LNHNV and YYDKDF (reference sequence). With V trimmed by 3 bases and J by 6 bases, 7 bases remained unmatched. There are 15 residues in the CDR3. The DNA for the CDR3 is TGTGCCACCAGCAGGCGTGGACAGGGGGCAAGCGAGCAGTACTTC. Encoded protein: CATSRRGQGASEQYF.

This clonotype was found many times. J is TRBJ1-2 and V is TRBV5-6; unclear D gene. This CDR3 contains 14 residues. With 4 bases removed from V and 4 bases from J, the gap between germline ends came to 14 bases. The germline CDR1 and CDR2 sequences are SGHDT and YYEEEE. The CDR3 spells CASSLGLSGYGYTF. In DNA form, the CDR3 reads TGTGCCAGCAGCCTGGGCCTCTCGGGCTATGGCTACACCTTC. Full variable domain (outside the CDR3, taken from reference TRBV5-6 and TRBJ1-2): DAGVTQSPTHLIKTRGQQVTLRCSPKSGHDTVSWYQQALGQGPQFIFQYYEEEERQRGNFPDRFSGHQFPNYSSELNVNALLLGDSALYLCASSLGLSGYGYTFGSGTRLTVV.

Sample share makes this clonotype medium-sized. This chain joins TRBV15 and TRBJ2-7, with a weak D call TRBD2 (6 bases). The CDR3 runs to 14 residues. Trimming left V 8 bases short and J 3 bases short, with 17 bases between. Germline V gene lookup returns CDR1 LNHNV and CDR2 YYDKDF (reference sequence). CDR3 amino acids: CATAKTGAYYEQYF. The CDR3 DNA sequence: TGTGCCACCGCTAAAACGGGAGCTTACTACGAGCAGTACTTC.

This clonotype is medium-sized in the sample. This chain connects TRBV18 to TRBJ1-5; TRBD1 might be the D (6 bases). This CDR3 is built from 17 residues. CDR1 is KGHSH, CDR2 LQKENI, per germline. V was clipped by 3 bases and J by 3 bases, with 18 bases between them. This CDR3 reads CASSPAGPDRYNQPQHF. For the CDR3, the DNA is TGTGCCAGCTCACCCGCGGGACCCGACAGGTACAATCAGCCCCAGCATTTT.